The 24 T cell receptor beta chains in this list originate from one sample, sequenced in a study of blood T cell repertoires in COVID-19 (dated by TCRdb to 2019 to 2021). Receptor amplification or capture employed the immunoSEQ multiplex PCR assay. Imported from immuneACCESS, the table was reduced by TCRdb to in-frame sequences with V and J called. These copies leave out some clones; in studies compared against another copy, an unresolved V gene accounts for under half, and the cause of the remainder is not known. This sample has hundreds of thousands of clones in its table, and around 88% of those were observed once. Around 6.6% of the sample comes from the top ten. The sample comprised peripheral blood. The receptors derive from a woman under 40 with COVID-19, enrolled during active disease.

This chain uses TRBV29-1 with TRBJ2-6; D is unresolved. The V gene's germline CDR1 is SQVTM and CDR2 ANQGSEA. The CDR3 covers 14 residues. V gave up 6 bases and J gave up 0 bases, with 9 bases separating them. The CDR3 DNA follows: TGCAGCGTAAAACTGTACTCTGGGGCCAACGTCCTGACTTTC. Translation gives CSVKLYSGANVLTF.

The rearrangement uses TRBV10-3 and TRBJ2-1, with 10 bases matching TRBD2. CDR1 and CDR2 (germline): ENHRY, SYGVKD. The CDR3 totals 12 residues. V lost 9 bases and J lost 8; bases outside the gene matches: 4. CDR3 nucleotide sequence: TGTGCCATACAGCGGGAGGGCGATGAGCAGTTCTTC. Encoded protein: CAIQREGDEQFF.

The chain is built from TRBV19 and TRBJ2-7, with TRBD1 matching over 7 bases. V lost 6 bases and J lost 4; bases outside the gene matches: 3. The CDR3 sequence is 12 residues long. The germline CDR1 and CDR2 sequences are LNHDA and SQIVND (reference sequence). The CDR3 here is CASSPTGYEQYF. The CDR3 bases are TGTGCCAGTAGCCCGACAGGGTACGAGCAGTACTTC.

V and J are TRBV18 and TRBJ2-2; D not certain. The V gene lost 6 bases and the J gene lost 0 bases, with 2 bases spanning the gap. Germline values: CDR1 KGHSH, CDR2 LQKENI. This CDR3 is built from 12 residues. The CDR3 is CASSTNTGELFF. CDR3 nucleotides: TGTGCCAGCTCCACGAACACCGGGGAGCTGTTTTTT.

The chain recombines TRBV3-1 (or the pseudogene TRBV3-2) with TRBJ2-1, with 10 bases identical to TRBD2. This CDR3 has 16 residues. V trimming: 0 bases; J trimming: 9 bases; junction bases outside the gene matches: 8. Germline loops: CDR1 LGHDT, CDR2 YNNKEL (reference sequence). The CDR3 DNA sequence: TGTGCCAGCAGCCAAGAGACTGGATTAGCGGGAGGTGAGCAGTTCTTC. Its protein is CASSQETGLAGGEQFF.

The V call is TRBV10-3, the J call TRBJ1-2; 7 nucleotides match TRBD1. From germline, CDR1 is ENHRY and CDR2 SYGVKD. The length of the CDR3 is 15 residues. The trim removed 3 bases at V and 7 bases at J, leaving 11 bases unmatched. CDR3 sequence: CAISDPDREWFGYTF. The DNA of the CDR3 is TGTGCCATCAGTGACCCAGACAGGGAGTGGTTTGGCTACACCTTC.

This clone showed up just once. The chain employs TRBV6-5 and TRBJ2-1; D unclear. V was clipped by 2 bases and J by 3 bases, with 5 bases between them. Germline values: CDR1 MNHEY, CDR2 SVGAGI. CDR3 size: 13 residues. Written as DNA, the CDR3 is TGTGCCAGCAGTTACACCTACTACAATGAGCAGTTCTTC. It yields the protein CASSYTYYNEQFF.

The CDR3 protein is CASSRAGFYGYTF. The DNA for the CDR3 is TGTGCCAGCAGCCGCGCGGGGTTCTATGGCTACACCTTC. The chain combines TRBV6-5 with TRBJ1-2; D not certain. V lost 6 bases and J 4 bases, leaving 12 bases between the germline ends. Per the germline V gene, CDR1 is MNHEY and CDR2 is SVGAGI. This CDR3 has 13 residues.

The chain uses TRBV11-2 and TRBJ2-7; D is unresolved. The CDR3 contains 12 residues. From germline, CDR1 is SGHAT and CDR2 FQNNGV. V lost 4 bases, J lost 4 bases, and 8 bases lay in between. CDR3 protein: CASSSSRYEQYF. Written as DNA, the CDR3 is TGTGCCAGCAGCTCCAGCAGGTACGAGCAGTACTTC. Variable domain in full (rest from reference TRBV11-2 and TRBJ2-7): EAGVAQSPRYKIIEKRQSVAFWCNPISGHATLYWYQQILGQGPKLLIQFQNNGVVDDSQLPKDRFSAERLKGVDSTLKIQPAKLEDSAVYLCASSSSRYEQYFGPGTRLTVT.

This clone appeared a few times. This chain links TRBV7-8 with TRBJ1-6, with 7 bases aligning to TRBD1. The V gene end was trimmed by 5 bases and the J gene end by 9 bases; junction bases not matched to a gene: 10. Germline V lookup: CDR1 SGHVS, CDR2 FQNEAQ. CDR3 size: 15 residues. The CDR3 loop is CASSIPTGTPSPLHF. The DNA of the CDR3 is TGTGCCAGCAGCATACCGACAGGGACCCCTTCACCCCTCCACTTT.

This clone came up a few times. The CDR3 DNA sequence: TGTGCCAGCAGCTTAAGGACTAGCCGCTCCTACGAGCAGTACTTC. Translation gives CASSLRTSRSYEQYF. The V and J genes are TRBV5-4 and TRBJ2-7; 8 nucleotides line up with TRBD2. The CDR3 totals 15 residues. Germline values: CDR1 SGHNT, CDR2 YYREEE (reference sequence). The J segment lost 0 bases and the V segment lost 2 bases, leaving 4 bases of the junction unmatched. The variable domain in full, with the rest retrieved from reference TRBV5-4 and TRBJ2-7, is ETGVTQSPTHLIKTRGQQVTLRCSSQSGHNTVSWYQQALGQGPQFIFQYYREEENGRGNFPPRFSGLQFPNYSSELNVNALELDDSALYLCASSLRTSRSYEQYFGPGTRLTVT.

This clone was counted a single time. The chain joins TRBV19 to TRBJ2-7; TRBD1 is a possible D gene (6 bases). The CDR3 runs 15 residues. Germline CDR1 is LNHDA and CDR2 is SQIVND (reference sequence). The V gene lost 1 base and the J gene lost 2 bases, with 12 bases spanning the gap. CDR3 region: CASSIAPTGAYEQYF. The CDR3 region has the DNA TGTGCCAGTAGTATAGCGCCGACAGGTGCCTACGAGCAGTACTTC.

This clone was picked up a small number of times. The chain uses TRBV5-1 and TRBJ1-4, with D hard to call. This CDR3 comprises 17 residues. Trimming removed 0 bases from V and 5 bases from J, with 17 bases in between. Germline-derived CDR1 and CDR2 are SGHRS and YFSETQ. CDR3: CASSLAFGGNLNEKLFF. The CDR3 nucleotides read TGCGCCAGCAGCTTGGCCTTCGGCGGAAATCTGAATGAAAAACTGTTTTTT.

The rearrangement joins TRBV27 to TRBJ1-1; TRBD1 is a possible D gene (5 bases). V dropped 4 bases and J dropped 5 bases, with 11 bases sitting between them. The germline V gene has CDR1 MNHEY and CDR2 SMNVEV (reference sequence). This CDR3 spans 13 amino acids. CDR3 loop: CASSSAGRTEAFF. CDR3 sequence (DNA): TGTGCCAGCAGTTCAGCAGGGCGGACTGAAGCTTTCTTT.

This chain joins TRBV4-3 and TRBJ2-1, with 8 bases fitting TRBD2. There are 14 residues in the CDR3. The V gene end was trimmed by 3 bases and the J gene end by 7 bases; junction bases not matched to a gene: 5. Germline CDR1 LGHNA, CDR2 YSLEER. CDR3 coding DNA: TGCGCCAGCAGCCAGCACGGGGGGGCAAATGAGCAGTTCTTC. Translating gives CASSQHGGANEQFF.

The chain is built from TRBV27 and TRBJ1-2; D is unresolved. CDR1 and CDR2 (germline): MNHEY, SMNVEV (reference sequence). The length of the CDR3 is 12 residues. Trimming pared 6 bases from V and 3 bases from J, leaving 8 bases between. The CDR3 sequence: CASRAEDYGYTF. The DNA for the CDR3 is TGTGCCAGCAGGGCCGAAGACTATGGCTACACCTTC.

CDR3 sequence: CASSSFPSGANVLTF. CDR3 nucleotides: TGTGCCAGCAGTTCTTTCCCTTCTGGGGCCAACGTCCTGACTTTC. J is TRBJ2-6 and V is TRBV7-2; D not certain. The CDR3 extends over 15 amino acids. V was trimmed by 6 bases and J by 1 base, leaving 10 bases between them. Germline CDR1 is SGHTA and CDR2 is FQGNSA.

This chain uses TRBV9 with TRBJ2-5, with TRBD1 identical over 7 bases. CDR1 SGDLS and CDR2 YYNGEE come from the germline V gene. The CDR3 is 17 residues long. Unmatched junction bases numbered 13, after V lost 4 bases and J lost 1 base. The CDR3 region has the DNA TGTGCCAGCAGCAAGAGAGGGGACAGAGGGCCCCAAGAGACCCAGTACTTC. It yields the protein CASSKRGDRGPQETQYF.

As to this clone: The sample contains more than one DNA sequence encoding this CDR3. The chain has TRBV18 and TRBJ1-1, with a tentative D call TRBD1 (6 bases). Germline V CDR1 and CDR2: KGHSH, LQKENI. The CDR3 covers 13 residues. V lost 3 bases, J lost 2 bases, and 7 bases lay in between. The CDR3 protein is CASSPGQNTEAFF. As DNA, the CDR3 is TGTGCCAGCTCACCGGGACAAAACACTGAAGCTTTCTTT.

V is TRBV24-1 and J is TRBJ2-3, with D maybe TRBD2 (6 bases). This CDR3 has 16 residues. Trimming removed 3 bases at V and 0 bases at J, with 12 bases between. CDR1 is KGHDR, CDR2 SFDVKD, per germline. CDR3 nucleotides: TGTGCCACCAGTGATCGTTTTGGAGGGAGCACAGATACGCAGTATTTT. Amino acids: CATSDRFGGSTDTQYF.

V usage is TRBV28 and J usage is TRBJ2-1; 10 nucleotides line up with TRBD2. Germline CDR1 and CDR2: MDHEN and SYDVKM. This CDR3 is built from 18 residues. V gave up 5 bases and J gave up 5 bases; unmatched junction bases: 15. The CDR3 nucleotides read TGTGCCAGCAGTCCCCGAGGAGCGGGGGGGCCGAGTGACAATGAGCAGTTCTTC. Protein product: CASSPRGAGGPSDNEQFF.

This chain joins TRBV28 and TRBJ1-2; no clear D gene. The CDR3 extends over 15 amino acids. With 5 bases removed from V and 5 bases from J, the gap between germline ends came to 18 bases. The germline CDR1 and CDR2 sequences are MDHEN and SYDVKM. The CDR3 nucleotides are TGTGCCAGCAGTACCGATTCAGAGGGTTTATATGGCTACACCTTC. As protein: CASSTDSEGLYGYTF.

This clone appeared once. The gene calls are TRBV19 and TRBJ2-1, with 7 bases matching TRBD1. The CDR3 totals 15 residues. Germline trimming cut 1 base from V and 8 bases from J; bases unmatched to any gene: 8. The germline CDR1 and CDR2 sequences are LNHDA and SQIVND (reference sequence). Here the CDR3 DNA reads TGTGCCAGTAGTATAGTTGGGACAGATCCCCATGAGCAGTTCTTC. Amino acid sequence: CASSIVGTDPHEQFF.

Points on this clone: One end of the junction is discordant with germline, which a read error may explain. The rearrangement links TRBV27 to TRBJ2-7; 7 bases agree with TRBD1. The CDR3 runs to 13 residues. Germline V gene sequence: CDR1 MNHEY, CDR2 SMNVEV (reference sequence). The CDR3 nucleotides are TGTGCCAGCAGTCTCCGACAGGGTTATTCCCCCCTTTTC. As protein: CASSLRQGYSPLF.